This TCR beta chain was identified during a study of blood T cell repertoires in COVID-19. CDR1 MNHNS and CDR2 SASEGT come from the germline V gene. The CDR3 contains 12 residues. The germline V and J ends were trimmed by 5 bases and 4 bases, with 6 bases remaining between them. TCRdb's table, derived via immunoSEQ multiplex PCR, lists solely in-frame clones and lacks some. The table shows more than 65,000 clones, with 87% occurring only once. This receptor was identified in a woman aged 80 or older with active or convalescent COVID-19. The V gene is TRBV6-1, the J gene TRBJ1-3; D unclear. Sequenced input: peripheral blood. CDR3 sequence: CASSTQGNTIYF. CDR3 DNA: TGTGCCAGCAGTACCCAGGGAAACACCATATATTTT.